This T cell receptor (beta chain) was sequenced in a study of T-cell reconstitution after alpha-beta-depleted transplantation in children. Study results and limitations: T-cell numbers and diversity, one year after transplant, stemmed largely from T cells that were newly produced. Several hundred expanded graft clones reportedly were the source of alpha-beta T cells about two months after transplant.

The trim removed 1 base at V and 9 bases at J, leaving 4 bases unmatched. From germline, CDR1 is SNHLY and CDR2 FYNNEI. CDR3 length: 15 residues. This clonotype was counted only a few times. Its matching antigen is unknown. Unique molecular identifiers featured in how the TCRbeta library was prepared. TCRdb reprocessed the PCR reads via MiXCR and lists one record per CDR3 protein. The sample carries approximately 290,000 distinct CDR3 sequences, around 10% recorded once. The source of this sequence is a male patient between 2 and 10 years old who had a stem cell transplant for chronic granulomatous disease, so the T cells may come from the graft donor. The chain has TRBV2 and TRBJ2-1, with TRBD1 matching 12 bases. Specimen: peripheral blood, collected 180 days after TCRalphabeta/CD19-depleted stem cell transplant. CDR3 region: CASSEVGTGGGEQFF. CDR3 DNA: TGTGCCAGCAGTGAAGTCGGGACAGGGGGCGGTGAGCAGTTCTTC. Full variable domain (outside the CDR3, taken from reference TRBV2 and TRBJ2-1): EPEVTQTPSHQVTQMGQEVILRCVPISNHLYFYWYRQILGQKVEFLVSFYNNEISEKSEIFDDQFSVERPDGSNFTLKIRSTKLEDSAMYFCASSEVGTGGGEQFFGPGTRLTVL.